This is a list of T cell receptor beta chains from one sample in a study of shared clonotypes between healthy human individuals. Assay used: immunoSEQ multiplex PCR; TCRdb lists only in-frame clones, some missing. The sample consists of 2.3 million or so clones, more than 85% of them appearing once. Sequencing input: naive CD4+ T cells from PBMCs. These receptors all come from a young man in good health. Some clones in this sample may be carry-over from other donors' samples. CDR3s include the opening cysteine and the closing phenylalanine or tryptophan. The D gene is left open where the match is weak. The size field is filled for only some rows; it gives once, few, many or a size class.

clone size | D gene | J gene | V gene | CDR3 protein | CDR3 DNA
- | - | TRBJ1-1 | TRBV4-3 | CASSQSGYDTEAFF | TGCGCCAGCAGCCAATCCGGGTATGACACTGAAGCTTTCTTT
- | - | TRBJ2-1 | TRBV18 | CASSPVGSPQGFF | TGTGCCAGCTCACCAGTAGGGAGCCCCCAGGGGTTCTTC
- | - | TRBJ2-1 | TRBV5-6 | CASSLGYGYNEQFF | TGTGCCAGCAGCTTGGGTTACGGCTACAATGAGCAGTTCTTC
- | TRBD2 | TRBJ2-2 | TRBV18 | CASSRGLAGTTGELFF | TGTGCCAGCTCACGGGGACTAGCGGGAACCACCGGGGAGCTGTTTTTT
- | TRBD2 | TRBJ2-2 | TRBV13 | CASSLKGASGRMRTGELFF | TGTGCCAGCAGCTTAAAAGGGGCTAGCGGGAGGATGAGGACCGGGGAGCTGTTTTTT
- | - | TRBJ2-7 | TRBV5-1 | CASSFLAGALNEQYF | TGCGCCAGCAGCTTTCTCGCGGGGGCGCTGAACGAGCAGTACTTC
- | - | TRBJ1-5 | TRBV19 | CASSIIGGRGNQPQHF | TGTGCCAGTAGTATAATCGGAGGGCGGGGCAATCAGCCCCAGCATTTT
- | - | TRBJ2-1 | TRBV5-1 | CASGQTTPEQFF | TGCGCCAGCGGCCAAACCACCCCTGAGCAGTTCTTC
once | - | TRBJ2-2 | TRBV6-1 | CAARASPTGELFF | TGTGCCGCCCGGGCCAGCCCCACCGGGGAGCTGTTTTTT
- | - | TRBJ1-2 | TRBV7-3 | CASSLSARDYGYTF | TGTGCCAGCAGCTTATCAGCCAGGGACTATGGCTACACCTTC
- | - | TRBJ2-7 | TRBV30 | CAWSVGLIHEQYF | TGTGCCTGGAGTGTCGGTTTAATCCACGAGCAGTACTTC
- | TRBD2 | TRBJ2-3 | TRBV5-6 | CASSSWGGDTQYF | TGTGCCAGCAGCTCCTGGGGAGGGGATACGCAGTATTTT
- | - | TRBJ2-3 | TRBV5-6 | CASSDTAATDTQYF | TGTGCCAGCAGCGACACCGCCGCCACAGATACGCAGTATTTT
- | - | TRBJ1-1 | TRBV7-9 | CASSLSQGTEAFF | TGTGCCAGCAGCTTAAGTCAGGGGACTGAAGCTTTCTTT
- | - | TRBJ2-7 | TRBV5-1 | CASSSRWVDEQYF | TGCGCCAGCAGCTCCCGGTGGGTGGACGAGCAGTACTTC
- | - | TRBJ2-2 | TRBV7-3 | CASSRDGSGELFF | TGTGCCAGCAGCCGGGACGGTAGCGGGGAGCTGTTTTTT
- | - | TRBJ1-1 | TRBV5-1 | CASSLEPMNTEAFF | TGCGCCAGCAGCTTGGAACCCATGAACACTGAAGCTTTCTTT
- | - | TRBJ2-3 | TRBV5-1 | CASSLEQGLTDTQYF | TGCGCCAGCAGCTTGGAACAGGGATTAACAGATACGCAGTATTTT
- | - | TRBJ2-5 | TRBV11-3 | CASSSGHRETQYF | TGTGCCAGCAGCTCAGGGCATCGAGAGACCCAGTACTTC
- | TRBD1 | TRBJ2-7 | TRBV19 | CASSIGGTGGYEQYF | TGTGCCAGTAGTATCGGAGGGACAGGGGGCTACGAGCAGTACTTC
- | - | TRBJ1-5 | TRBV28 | CASKLDKGYYSNQPQHF | TGTGCCAGCAAACTGGACAAGGGATATTATAGCAATCAGCCCCAGCATTTT
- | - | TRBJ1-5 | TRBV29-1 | CSVADSGQPQHF | TGCAGCGTTGCGGACAGCGGTCAGCCCCAGCATTTT
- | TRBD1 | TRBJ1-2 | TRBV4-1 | CASSQLFRQGRDYGYTF | TGCGCCAGCAGCCAACTCTTCCGACAGGGGAGGGACTATGGCTACACCTTC
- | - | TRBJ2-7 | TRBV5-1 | CASRSGTGPYYEQYF | TGCGCCAGCAGGTCGGGAACCGGGCCATACTACGAGCAGTACTTC
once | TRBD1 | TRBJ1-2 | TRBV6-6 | CASSYSTGQYYGYTF | TGTGCCAGCAGTTACTCGACGGGACAGTACTATGGCTACACCTTC
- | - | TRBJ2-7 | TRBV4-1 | CASSQLWTENYEQYF | TGCGCCAGCAGCCAACTGTGGACAGAAAATTACGAGCAGTACTTC